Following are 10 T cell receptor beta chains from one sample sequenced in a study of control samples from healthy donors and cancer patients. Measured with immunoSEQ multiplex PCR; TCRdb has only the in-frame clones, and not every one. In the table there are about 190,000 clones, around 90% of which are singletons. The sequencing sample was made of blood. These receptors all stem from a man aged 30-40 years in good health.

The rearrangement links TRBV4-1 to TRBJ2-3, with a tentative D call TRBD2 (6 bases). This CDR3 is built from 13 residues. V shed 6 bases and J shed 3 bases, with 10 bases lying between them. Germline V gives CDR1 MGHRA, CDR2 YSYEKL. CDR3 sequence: CASSHAGTDTQYF. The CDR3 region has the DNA TGCGCCAGCAGTCATGCGGGGACAGATACGCAGTATTTT.

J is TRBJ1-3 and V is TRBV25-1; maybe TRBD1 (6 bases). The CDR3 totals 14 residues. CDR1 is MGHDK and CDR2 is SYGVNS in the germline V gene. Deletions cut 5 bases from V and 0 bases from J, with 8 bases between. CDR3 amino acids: CASSMDSSGNTIYF. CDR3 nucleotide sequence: TGTGCCAGCAGTATGGACAGCTCTGGAAACACCATATATTTT. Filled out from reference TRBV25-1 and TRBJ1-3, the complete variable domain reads EADIYQTPRYLVIGTGKKITLECSQTMGHDKMYWYQQDPGMELHLIHYSYGVNSTEKGDLSSESTVSRIRTEHFPLTLESARPSHTSQYLCASSMDSSGNTIYFGEGSWLTVV.

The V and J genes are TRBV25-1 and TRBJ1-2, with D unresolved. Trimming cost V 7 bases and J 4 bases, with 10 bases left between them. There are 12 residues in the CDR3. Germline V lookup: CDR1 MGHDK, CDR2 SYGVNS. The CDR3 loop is CASTQDGYGYTF. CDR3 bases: TGTGCCAGCACCCAGGACGGCTATGGCTACACCTTC.

The CDR3 DNA sequence: TGTGCCACCTCTGCAGGGGGAAGTTTCCATGAGCAGTTCTTC. Its protein is CATSAGGSFHEQFF. This chain links TRBV24-1 with TRBJ2-1; TRBD1 matches at 7 bases. The ends lost 9 bases at V and 8 bases at J; junction bases unmatched: 12. Per germline, CDR1 KGHDR and CDR2 SFDVKD. The length of the CDR3 is 14 residues.

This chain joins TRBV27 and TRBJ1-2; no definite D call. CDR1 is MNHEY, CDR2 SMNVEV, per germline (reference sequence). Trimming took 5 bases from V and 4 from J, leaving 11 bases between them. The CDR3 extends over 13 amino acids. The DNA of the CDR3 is TGTGCCAGCAGTCCTAGTTGGGGCTATGGCTACACCTTC. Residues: CASSPSWGYGYTF.

The CDR3 bases are TGCAGTGCGATGGCGAACACTGAAGCTTTCTTT. Its protein product is CSAMANTEAFF. V gene TRBV20-1 combines with J gene TRBJ1-1, with D uncertain. V lost 6 bases and J lost 1, with 6 bases in between. CDR1 DFQATT and CDR2 SNEGSKA come from the germline V gene (reference sequence). The CDR3 loop spans 11 amino acids.

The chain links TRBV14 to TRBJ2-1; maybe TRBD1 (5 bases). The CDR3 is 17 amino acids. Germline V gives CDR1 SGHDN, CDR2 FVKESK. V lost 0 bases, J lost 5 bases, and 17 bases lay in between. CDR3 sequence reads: CASSQDPGLEKNNEQFF. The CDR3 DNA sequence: TGTGCCAGCAGCCAAGACCCAGGGCTAGAAAAAAACAATGAGCAGTTCTTC.

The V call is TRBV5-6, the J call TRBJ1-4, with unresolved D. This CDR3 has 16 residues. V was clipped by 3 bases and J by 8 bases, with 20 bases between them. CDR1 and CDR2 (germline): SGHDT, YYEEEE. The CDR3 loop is CASSYTPGNPAEKLFF. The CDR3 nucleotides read TGTGCCAGCAGCTACACCCCGGGGAACCCAGCGGAAAAACTGTTTTTT. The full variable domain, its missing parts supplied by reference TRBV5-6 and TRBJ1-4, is DAGVTQSPTHLIKTRGQQVTLRCSPKSGHDTVSWYQQALGQGPQFIFQYYEEEERQRGNFPDRFSGHQFPNYSSELNVNALLLGDSALYLCASSYTPGNPAEKLFFGSGTQLSVL.

CDR3 sequence (DNA): TGTGCCAGCAGCCGAGACAAGACCGCGAGCGAGCAGTTCTTC. Amino acid sequence: CASSRDKTASEQFF. The chain has TRBV7-3 and TRBJ2-1; no definite D call. This CDR3 has 14 residues. V lost 5 bases to trimming and J lost 10 bases, with 18 bases between them. The germline CDR1 and CDR2 sequences are SGHTA and FQGTGA. The variable domain in full, completed from reference TRBV7-3 and TRBJ2-1, reads GAGVSQTPSNKVTEKGKYVELRCDPISGHTALYWYRQSLGQGPEFLIYFQGTGAADDSGLPNDRFFAVRPEGSVSTLKIQRTERGDSAVYLCASSRDKTASEQFFGPGTRLTVL.

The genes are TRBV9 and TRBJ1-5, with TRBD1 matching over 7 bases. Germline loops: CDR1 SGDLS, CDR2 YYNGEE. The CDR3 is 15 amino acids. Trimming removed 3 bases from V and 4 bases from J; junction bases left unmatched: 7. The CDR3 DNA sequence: TGTGCCAGCAGCGCTACGACAGGGTGGAATCAGCCCCAGCATTTT. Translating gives CASSATTGWNQPQHF.